These 26 T cell receptor beta chains were sequenced from one sample in a study of cytomegalovirus exposure and HLA in healthy donors. This PCR relied on a set of 60 Vbeta primers and 13 Jbeta primers. Profiling relied on immunoSEQ multiplex PCR, and the TCRdb table lists in-frame clones only, not all of them. The sample's table shows 65,000 to 85,000 clones. The specimen sequenced was PBMCs. The receptors originated from a woman in her sixties in good health and CMV-seronegative.

This chain links TRBV7-2 with TRBJ2-7, with TRBD2 as a possible D gene (5 bases). Trimming removed 1 base at V and 0 bases at J, with 13 bases between. The CDR3 has 16 amino acids. Per the germline V gene, CDR1 is SGHTA and CDR2 is FQGNSA. The CDR3 here is CASSLEPRTFSYEQYF. Written as DNA, the CDR3 is TGTGCCAGCAGCTTAGAACCCCGGACTTTCTCCTACGAGCAGTACTTC.

The chain combines TRBV7-8 with TRBJ2-3, with TRBD2 identical over 9 bases. There are 18 residues in the CDR3. Losses at the gene ends were 1 base for V and 4 bases for J; bases not matched to a gene: 12. CDR1 is SGHVS and CDR2 is FQNEAQ in the germline V gene. CDR3 loop: CASSLVHIAGARADTQYF. The CDR3 DNA follows: TGTGCCAGCAGCTTAGTCCATATAGCGGGAGCGAGGGCAGATACGCAGTATTTT.

The chain uses TRBV27 and TRBJ1-5; no reliable D call. CDR3 length: 13 amino acids. Trimming left V 2 bases short and J 5 bases short, with 7 bases between. CDR1 is MNHEY, CDR2 SMNVEV, per germline (reference sequence). CDR3 in amino acids: CASSLQSHQPQHF. CDR3 in DNA: TGTGCCAGCAGTTTACAGTCCCATCAGCCCCAGCATTTT.

The chain uses TRBV5-1 and TRBJ2-3, with TRBD2 matching over 7 bases. The CDR3 covers 16 residues. Germline V gene sequence: CDR1 SGHRS, CDR2 YFSETQ. V dropped 0 bases and J dropped 2; count of bases not matched to a gene: 6. The CDR3 coding sequence is TGCGCCAGCAGCTTGGGTCGGGACTATTCCACAGATACGCAGTATTTT. This translates into CASSLGRDYSTDTQYF.

The V gene is TRBV2, the J gene TRBJ2-1; 9 bases fit TRBD1. The V segment lost 6 bases and the J segment 8 bases; nucleotides outside the gene matches: 8. The germline V gene has CDR1 SNHLY and CDR2 FYNNEI. The CDR3 has 14 residues. The CDR3 loop reads CASRAGQGVDEQFF. DNA for the CDR3: TGTGCCAGCAGAGCGGGACAGGGCGTAGATGAGCAGTTCTTC.

This chain joins TRBV7-2 and TRBJ2-7, with 7 positions matching TRBD1. Germline V gives CDR1 SGHTA, CDR2 FQGNSA. There are 13 residues in the CDR3. V trimming: 5 bases; J trimming: 3 bases; junction bases outside the gene matches: 4. The CDR3 DNA is TGTGCCAGCAGCATCACAGGGGACTACGAGCAGTACTTC. This sequence encodes CASSITGDYEQYF.

This sequence joins TRBV19 and TRBJ2-7, with D possibly matching TRBD2 (6 bases). This CDR3 spans 15 amino acids. Germline values: CDR1 LNHDA, CDR2 SQIVND (reference sequence). Trimming stripped 10 bases from V and 5 bases from J, with 24 bases between. CDR3 in amino acids: CAIPPEVGGSDEQYF. CDR3 nucleotide sequence: TGTGCCATTCCGCCGGAGGTGGGGGGATCTGACGAGCAGTACTTC. Filled out from reference TRBV19 and TRBJ2-7, the complete variable domain reads DGGITQSPKYLFRKEGQNVTLSCEQNLNHDAMYWYRQDPGQGLRLIYYSQIVNDFQKGDIAEGYSVSREKKESFPLTVTSAQKNPTAFYLCAIPPEVGGSDEQYFGPGTRLTVT.

The chain combines TRBV11-3 with TRBJ2-3, with 7 bases aligning to TRBD2. The V and J ends lost 1 base and 4 bases, in that order; junction bases with no gene match: 5. CDR1 SGHNT and CDR2 YENEEA come from the germline V gene. The CDR3 covers 15 residues. The CDR3 DNA reads as TGTGCCAGCAGCTTAGGGGCGGGAGAGCCAGATACGCAGTATTTT. Protein sequence: CASSLGAGEPDTQYF.

This chain links TRBV19 with TRBJ2-5; 9 nucleotides agree with TRBD1. The J segment lost 5 bases and the V segment lost 5 bases, leaving 9 bases of the junction unmatched. The germline V gene has CDR1 LNHDA and CDR2 SQIVND (reference sequence). This CDR3 contains 15 residues. This CDR3 is CASSPGTGPHETQYF. As DNA, the CDR3 is TGTGCCAGTAGTCCCGGGACAGGGCCCCATGAGACCCAGTACTTC.

The chain links TRBV6-4 to TRBJ1-2, with unresolved D. This CDR3 comprises 14 residues. V was cut by 3 bases and J by 0 bases, with 8 bases left in between. Germline-derived CDR1 and CDR2 are MRHNA and SNTAGT. CDR3 residues: CASSEELSNYGYTF. CDR3 nucleotide sequence: TGTGCCAGCAGTGAAGAGCTCTCTAACTATGGCTACACCTTC.

The chain recombines TRBV28 with TRBJ2-3; 7 nucleotides line up with TRBD1. CDR1 and CDR2 from the germline V gene are MDHEN and SYDVKM. This CDR3 region has 16 residues. Trimming cost V 5 bases and J 2 bases; bases outside gene matches: 10. CDR3: CASSDPGQDFTDTQYF. Written as DNA, the CDR3 is TGTGCCAGCAGTGATCCCGGACAGGACTTCACAGATACGCAGTATTTT.

CDR3 sequence reads: CASSQEKAGGPHEQYF. CDR3 in DNA: TGTGCCAGCAGCCAAGAAAAAGCGGGAGGGCCCCACGAGCAGTACTTC. The rearrangement uses TRBV4-2 and TRBJ2-7; 10 bases map to TRBD2. CDR3 length: 16 residues. With V trimmed by 0 bases and J by 5 bases, 7 bases remained unmatched. Germline V gene lookup returns CDR1 LGHNA and CDR2 YNFKEQ.

The V and J genes are TRBV6-6 and TRBJ2-5; TRBD2 matches 9 bases. Germline CDR1 and CDR2: MNHNY and SVGAGI (reference sequence). The CDR3 covers 16 residues. V trimming: 2 bases; J trimming: 3 bases; junction bases outside the gene matches: 7. CDR3 DNA sequence: TGTGCCAGCAGTTACGGGGCGGGAGGGCCGGAAGAGACCCAGTACTTC. It specifies CASSYGAGGPEETQYF.

The chain links TRBV5-1 to TRBJ2-5, with 12 positions matching TRBD2. V lost 6 bases, J lost 11 bases, and 8 bases stayed unmatched. The CDR3 extends over 13 amino acids. Germline assignment: CDR1 SGHRS and CDR2 YFSETQ. The CDR3 DNA reads TGCGCCAGCAATCGAGGACTAGCGGGACGGCAGTACTTC. The encoded protein is CASNRGLAGRQYF.

The chain has TRBV30 and TRBJ2-7, with D unclear. The CDR3 totals 12 residues. V lost 2 bases, J lost 2 bases, and 7 bases lay in between. Germline V gene lookup returns CDR1 GTSNPN and CDR2 SVGIG (reference sequence). The CDR3 reads CAWSIHAYEQYF. The CDR3 DNA follows: TGTGCCTGGAGTATTCATGCCTACGAGCAGTACTTC.

The chain joins TRBV7-6 to TRBJ2-7; the D gene is possibly TRBD2 (5 bases). This CDR3 contains 16 residues. V lost 1 base and J 7 bases, leaving 20 bases between the germline ends. CDR1 is SGHVS and CDR2 is FNYEAQ in the germline V gene. This CDR3 reads CASSLEPLAARGEQYF. The CDR3 coding sequence is TGTGCCAGCAGCTTAGAGCCTCTGGCTGCCCGAGGGGAGCAGTACTTC.

The chain employs TRBV21-1 and TRBJ2-7; the table names TRBD2, a call not compared with the DNA. TRBV21-1 is shown as a pseudogene. The CDR3 consists of 16 residues. The CDR3 DNA follows: TGTGCCAGCAGCAACGAACTAGCCGTTCCTACTTACGAGCAGTACTTC. This gives the protein CASSNELAVPTYEQYF.

In nucleotides, the CDR3 is TGTGCCAGCAGCTTGGGATTACGGGAGCGCACAGATACGCAGTATTTT. Translation gives CASSLGLRERTDTQYF. V gene TRBV5-4 combines with J gene TRBJ2-3; tentative D call: TRBD2 (6 bases). The CDR3 is 16 residues long. The V end was cut by 0 bases, the J end by 1 base, with 12 bases between. CDR1 and CDR2 from the germline V gene are SGHNT and YYREEE (reference sequence).

This chain joins TRBV10-3 and TRBJ2-7; 8 bases are shared with TRBD1. The germline CDR1 and CDR2 sequences are ENHRY and SYGVKD. The CDR3 sequence is 15 residues long. The V gene end was trimmed by 0 bases and the J gene end by 4 bases; junction bases not matched to a gene: 5. This chain's CDR3 is CAISESKTGDYEQYF. The CDR3 DNA follows: TGTGCCATCAGTGAGTCTAAGACAGGGGATTACGAGCAGTACTTC.

The V call is TRBV11-1, the J call TRBJ2-5, with D tentatively TRBD2 (5 bases). The end of the DNA fits TRBJ2-7 better, so the J call may be wrong. The germline gives CDR1 SGHAT, CDR2 FQDESV (reference sequence). The CDR3 has 15 amino acids. The CDR3 loop reads CASSFNERPPYEQYF. The CDR3, as DNA: TGTGCCAGCAGCTTCAACGAGCGGCCTCCCTACGAGCAGTACTTC.

The chain uses TRBV2 and TRBJ2-7; D possibly corresponds to TRBD1 (5 bases). V shed 5 bases and J shed 2 bases, with 13 bases lying between them. Germline-derived CDR1 and CDR2 are SNHLY and FYNNEI. The CDR3 extends over 14 amino acids. The chain's CDR3 is CASSQTVNAYEQYF. The CDR3 DNA sequence: TGTGCCAGCAGTCAGACAGTTAACGCCTACGAGCAGTACTTC.

The V gene is TRBV7-2, the J gene TRBJ1-2; 8 bases fit TRBD1. With V trimmed by 4 bases and J by 0 bases, 4 bases remained unmatched. CDR1 is SGHTA, CDR2 FQGNSA, per germline. The CDR3 consists of 15 residues. This chain's CDR3 is CASSSTGGTNYGYTF. CDR3 bases: TGTGCCAGCAGCTCAACAGGGGGGACTAACTATGGCTACACCTTC.

As for this clone: Its ends do not fully match the called genes, so a read error is possible. This rearrangement joins TRBV4-2 to TRBJ2-1; D is unresolved. The CDR3 contains 13 residues. Looked up from germline, CDR1 is LGHNA and CDR2 is YNFKEQ. The CDR3 here is CASSQGAYDEQFF. The CDR3 DNA reads as TGTGCCAGCAGCCAAGGGGCCTACGATGAGCAGTTCTTC.

The chain uses TRBV5-1 and TRBJ2-1; 9 positions agree with TRBD2. The CDR3 contains 15 residues. The trim removed 4 bases at V and 5 bases at J, leaving 7 bases unmatched. The germline gives CDR1 SGHRS, CDR2 YFSETQ. CDR3 in DNA: TGCGCCAGCAGCGCCGGGACTAGCCCTAACAATGAGCAGTTCTTC. Translated, it gives CASSAGTSPNNEQFF. Based on the CDR3 plus reference TRBV5-1 and TRBJ2-1, the full variable domain is KAGVTQTPRYLIKTRGQQVTLSCSPISGHRSVSWYQQTPGQGLQFLFEYFSETQRNKGNFPGRFSGRQFSNSRSEMNVSTLELGDSALYLCASSAGTSPNNEQFFGPGTRLTVL.

V is TRBV6-5 and J is TRBJ1-1, with D tentatively TRBD1 (5 bases). CDR1 MNHEY and CDR2 SVGAGI come from the germline V gene. V was shortened by 0 bases and J by 4 bases, with 15 bases between the two germline ends. This CDR3 spans 16 amino acids. The CDR3 DNA reads TGTGCCAGCAGTTACTCGATGGCAGGGTGGTCCACTGAAGCTTTCTTT. Translation gives CASSYSMAGWSTEAFF.

The chain employs TRBV27 and TRBJ1-5; 8 bases fit TRBD1. The CDR3 contains 15 residues. The V segment lost 8 bases and the J segment 3 bases; nucleotides outside the gene matches: 9. Germline V gene data show CDR1 as MNHEY and CDR2 as SMNVEV (reference sequence). The CDR3 DNA sequence: TGTGCCAGCGGATCGGGACAGGCGCCCAATCAGCCCCAGCATTTT. It encodes CASGSGQAPNQPQHF.